Sequencing of this TCR beta chain was carried out in a study of CD8+ T cells in alopecia areata. Extracted RNA was reverse transcribed into cDNA, the sequencing template. Clones were sequenced by immunoSEQ multiplex PCR, and TCRdb holds only the in-frame ones, with some missing. The repertoire holds over 250,000 clones, with about 60% as singletons. The CDR3 runs to 14 residues. Germline V lookup: CDR1 SEHNR, CDR2 FQNEAQ (reference sequence). Trimming took off 5 bases at V and 4 bases at J, with 11 bases between the two ends. Whole-study findings and limits: Scalp and blood samples kept many expanded lesional clones throughout tofacitinib. Tofacitinib significantly brought down scalp clonality and expanded CD8+ clones among top 100. Sequenced scalp T cells also include alphabeta T cells resident in normal skin. Possibly as an HLA-related effect, TCR sharing across patients appeared less clear than in mice.

With respect to this clone: Its antigen remains unidentified.

Treatment reported: oral pan-JAK inhibitor, 5-10 mg twice daily. Sample: CD4+ T cells sorted from blood, taken at approximately week 51, from a patient treated with tofacitinib. The receptor was isolated from a human donor with alopecia areata. The gene calls are TRBV7-9 and TRBJ2-2; TRBD1 might be the D (6 bases). The CDR3 loop reads CASSTTGTTGELFF. The CDR3 DNA reads as TGTGCCAGCAGCACAACAGGGACCACCGGGGAGCTGTTTTTT.